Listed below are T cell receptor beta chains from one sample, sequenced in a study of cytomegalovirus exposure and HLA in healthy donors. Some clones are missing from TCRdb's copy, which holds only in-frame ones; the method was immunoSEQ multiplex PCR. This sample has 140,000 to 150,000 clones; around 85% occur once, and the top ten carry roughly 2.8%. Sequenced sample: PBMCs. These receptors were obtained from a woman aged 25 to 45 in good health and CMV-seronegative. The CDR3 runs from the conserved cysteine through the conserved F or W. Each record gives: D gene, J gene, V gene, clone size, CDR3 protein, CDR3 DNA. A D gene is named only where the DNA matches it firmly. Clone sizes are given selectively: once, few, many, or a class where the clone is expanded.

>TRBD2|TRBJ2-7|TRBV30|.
CACDGTSGNYEQYF
TGTGCCTGCGATGGGACTAGCGGCAACTACGAGCAGTACTTC
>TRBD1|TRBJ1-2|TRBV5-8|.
CASSFRSGTGKGYTF
TGTGCCAGCAGCTTTCGATCCGGGACAGGGAAAGGCTACACCTTC
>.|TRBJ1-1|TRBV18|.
CASSPGGDTEAFF
TGTGCCAGCTCACCAGGGGGGGATACTGAAGCTTTCTTT
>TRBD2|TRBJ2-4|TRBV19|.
CASSTSSLSGTTRGIQYF
TGTGCCAGTAGTACTTCCTCCCTATCAGGGACTACTAGGGGCATTCAGTACTTC
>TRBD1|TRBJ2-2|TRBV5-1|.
CASRTGGVTGELFF
TGCGCCTCCCGGACAGGGGGCGTCACCGGGGAGCTGTTTTTT
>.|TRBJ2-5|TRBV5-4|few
CASSLGGGRQETQYF
TGTGCCAGCAGCTTGGGAGGGGGACGCCAAGAGACCCAGTACTTC
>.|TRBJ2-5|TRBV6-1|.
CASSGGGNQETQYF
TGTGCCAGCAGTGGGGGAGGCAACCAAGAGACCCAGTACTTC
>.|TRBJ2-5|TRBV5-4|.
CASSLGDMYQETQYF
TGTGCCAGCAGCCTAGGGGACATGTACCAAGAGACCCAGTACTTC
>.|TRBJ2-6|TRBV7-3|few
CASSPSPSGANVLTF
TGTGCCAGCAGCCCTAGCCCCTCTGGGGCCAACGTCCTGACTTTC
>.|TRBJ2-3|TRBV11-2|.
CASSLGSGIFTDTQYF
TGTGCCAGCAGCTTAGGTTCAGGAATCTTCACAGATACGCAGTATTTT
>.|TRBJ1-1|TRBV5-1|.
CASSPRGIGSVTEAFF
TGCGCCAGCAGCCCTAGAGGGATAGGGAGTGTCACTGAAGCTTTCTTT
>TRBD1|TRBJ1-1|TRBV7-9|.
CASSWTGAEAFF
TGTGCCAGCAGCTGGACAGGGGCTGAAGCTTTCTTT
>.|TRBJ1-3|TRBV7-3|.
CASSPPGGNTIYF
TGTGCCAGCAGCCCCCCGGGAGGAAACACCATATATTTT
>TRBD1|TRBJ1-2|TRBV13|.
CASSLQGARGYTF
TGTGCCAGCAGCTTACAGGGGGCTCGGGGCTACACCTTC
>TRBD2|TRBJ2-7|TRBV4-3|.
CASSQEGLAGGVYDEQYF
TGCGCCAGCAGCCAAGAGGGACTAGCGGGGGGCGTATATGACGAGCAGTACTTC
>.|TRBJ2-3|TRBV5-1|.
CASSFRRTQYF
TGCGCCAGCAGTTTTCGGAGGACGCAGTATTTT
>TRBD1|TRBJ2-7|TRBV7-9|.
CASSLSSKYDRAYEQYF
TGTGCCAGCAGCTTATCATCGAAATATGACAGGGCCTACGAGCAGTACTTC
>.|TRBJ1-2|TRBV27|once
CASSSLLGQNYGYTF
TGTGCCAGCAGTTCGCTCCTTGGACAGAACTATGGCTACACCTTC
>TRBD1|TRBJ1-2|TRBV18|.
CASSPTQGGYGYTF
TGTGCCAGCTCACCGACACAGGGGGGGTATGGCTACACCTTC
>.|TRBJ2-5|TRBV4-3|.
CASSQDRGWGETQYF
TGCGCCAGCAGCCAAGATCGGGGGTGGGGGGAGACCCAGTACTTC
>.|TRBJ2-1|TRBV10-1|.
CASSEGQAGGSYNEQFF
TGCGCCAGCAGTGAAGGGCAAGCGGGTGGCTCCTACAATGAGCAGTTCTTC
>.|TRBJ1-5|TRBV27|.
CASRHRASNQPQHF
TGTGCCAGCAGACACAGGGCTAGCAATCAGCCCCAGCATTTT
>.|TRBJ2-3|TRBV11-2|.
CASSLNPSSTDTQYF
TGTGCCAGCAGTCTAAACCCCTCTAGCACAGATACGCAGTATTTT
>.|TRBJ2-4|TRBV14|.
CASSQEPERSGNIQYF
TGTGCCAGCAGCCAAGAACCGGAGCGCTCGGGTAACATTCAGTACTTC
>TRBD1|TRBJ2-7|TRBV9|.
CASSVGTGGQGEQYF
TGTGCCAGCAGCGTAGGGACAGGGGGCCAGGGCGAGCAGTACTTC
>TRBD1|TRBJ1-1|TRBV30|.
CAWTTGLNTEAFF
TGTGCCTGGACGACAGGGTTGAACACTGAAGCTTTCTTT
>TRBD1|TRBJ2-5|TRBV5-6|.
CASSRTGEETQYF
TGTGCCAGCAGCCGGACAGGGGAAGAGACCCAGTACTTC
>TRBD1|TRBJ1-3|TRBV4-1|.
CASSQVHGQGANTIYF
TGCGCCAGCAGCCAAGTCCATGGACAGGGGGCGAACACCATATATTTT
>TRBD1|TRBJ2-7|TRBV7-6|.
CASSSPDRSYEQYF
TGTGCCAGCAGCTCCCCGGACAGGTCCTACGAGCAGTACTTC
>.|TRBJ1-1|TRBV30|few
CAWGLWGGKGTEAFF
TGTGCCTGGGGACTCTGGGGGGGCAAGGGCACTGAAGCTTTCTTT
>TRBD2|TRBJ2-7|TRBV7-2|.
CASSLGLAFNEQYF
TGTGCCAGCAGCCTAGGACTAGCCTTTAATGAGCAGTACTTC
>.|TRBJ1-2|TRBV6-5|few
CASSRTLANYGYTF
TGTGCCAGCAGTCGGACATTAGCTAACTATGGCTACACCTTC
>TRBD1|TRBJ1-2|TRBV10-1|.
CASSRTLRGEGYTF
TGCGCCAGCAGCCGAACCCTCAGGGGGGAAGGCTACACCTTC
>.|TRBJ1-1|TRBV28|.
CASSRRGRELRAFF
TGTGCCAGCAGCCGAAGAGGACGGGAGTTGAGGGCTTTCTTT
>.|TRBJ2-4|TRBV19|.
CASSIRLDKNIQYF
TGTGCCAGTAGTATTCGGCTAGACAAAAACATTCAGTACTTC
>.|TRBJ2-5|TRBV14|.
CASSQDRWAGIETQYF
TGTGCCAGCAGCCAAGATCGGTGGGCAGGGATTGAGACCCAGTACTTC
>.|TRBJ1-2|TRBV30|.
CAWRGRAYGYTF
TGTGCCTGGAGAGGCAGGGCCTATGGCTACACCTTC
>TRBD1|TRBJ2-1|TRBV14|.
CASSQGQGQTYNEQFF
TGTGCCAGCAGCCAAGGACAGGGGCAGACCTACAATGAGCAGTTCTTC
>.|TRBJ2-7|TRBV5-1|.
CASSLPTAYEQYF
TGCGCCAGCAGCTTGCCTACAGCCTACGAGCAGTACTTC
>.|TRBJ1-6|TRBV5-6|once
CASSLQGGMSPLHF
TGTGCCAGCAGCTTACAGGGCGGTATGTCACCCCTCCACTTT
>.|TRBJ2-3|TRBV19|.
CASSPPWTTLFTDTQYF
TGTGCCAGTAGTCCTCCCTGGACAACCTTATTCACAGATACGCAGTATTTT
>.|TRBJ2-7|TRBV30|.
CAWSEGPQLYEQYF
TGTGCCTGGAGTGAGGGGCCCCAGCTCTACGAGCAGTACTTC
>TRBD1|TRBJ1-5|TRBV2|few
CASRQQGERVQPQHF
TGTGCCAGCAGGCAACAGGGGGAGCGGGTTCAGCCCCAGCATTTT
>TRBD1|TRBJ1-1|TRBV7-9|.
CASSLAPPLQGADTEAFF
TGTGCCAGCAGCTTAGCGCCCCCTTTACAGGGGGCGGACACTGAAGCTTTCTTT
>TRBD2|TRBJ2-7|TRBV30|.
CAWTDQALAGVEQYF
TGTGCCTGGACCGACCAGGCACTAGCGGGAGTCGAGCAGTACTTC
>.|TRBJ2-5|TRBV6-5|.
CASSYSQGQETQYF
TGTGCCAGCAGTTATTCCCAGGGCCAAGAGACCCAGTACTTC
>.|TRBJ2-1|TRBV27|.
CASSEGQISYNEQFF
TGTGCCAGCAGTGAAGGACAGATCTCCTACAATGAGCAGTTCTTC
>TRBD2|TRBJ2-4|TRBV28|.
CASRPASGINIQYF
TGTGCCAGCAGGCCCGCTAGCGGGATTAACATTCAGTACTTC
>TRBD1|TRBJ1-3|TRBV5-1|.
CASSGDREISESDTIYF
TGCGCCAGCAGCGGTGACAGGGAGATTTCCGAGTCGGACACCATATATTTT
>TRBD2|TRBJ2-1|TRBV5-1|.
CASSLGVTSDEQFF
TGCGCCAGCAGCTTGGGGGTGACTAGCGATGAGCAGTTCTTC
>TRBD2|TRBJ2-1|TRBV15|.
CATRQTGLVGEQFF
TGTGCCACCAGACAGACCGGACTAGTCGGTGAGCAGTTCTTC
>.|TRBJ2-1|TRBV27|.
CASSFLSTFDEQFF
TGTGCCAGCAGTTTCCTTAGTACCTTCGATGAGCAGTTCTTC
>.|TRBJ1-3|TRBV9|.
CASSSSGGFGNTIYF
TGTGCCAGCAGCAGTAGCGGAGGATTTGGAAACACCATATATTTT
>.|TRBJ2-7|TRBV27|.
CASTSFNTDEQYF
TGTGCCAGCACCTCATTCAATACAGACGAGCAGTACTTC